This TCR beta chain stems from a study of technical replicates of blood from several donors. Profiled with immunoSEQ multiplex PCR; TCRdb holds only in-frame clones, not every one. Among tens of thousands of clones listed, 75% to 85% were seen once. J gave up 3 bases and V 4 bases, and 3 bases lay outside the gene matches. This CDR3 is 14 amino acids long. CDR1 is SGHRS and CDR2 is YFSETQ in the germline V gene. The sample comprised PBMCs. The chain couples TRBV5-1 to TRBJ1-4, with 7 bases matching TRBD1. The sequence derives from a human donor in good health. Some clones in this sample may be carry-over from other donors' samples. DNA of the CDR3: TGCGCCAGCAGCATGGGGACAGCTAATGAAAAACTGTTTTTT. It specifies CASSMGTANEKLFF.